The source of this T cell receptor (beta chain) is a study of cytomegalovirus exposure and HLA in healthy donors. The germline CDR1 and CDR2 sequences are SNHLY and FYNNEI. CDR3 length: 15 residues. J gave up 4 bases and V 4 bases, and 3 bases lay outside the gene matches. Assay used: immunoSEQ multiplex PCR; TCRdb lists only in-frame clones, some missing. The data contain 150,000 to 200,000 clones, around 85% of them singletons. This chain links TRBV2 with TRBJ2-1; 11 nucleotides match TRBD2. Source material: PBMCs. This receptor was obtained from a man aged 25 to 40 in good health and CMV-seropositive. The CDR3 sequence: CASSVLAGDYNEQFF. The CDR3 DNA sequence: TGTGCCAGCAGTGTACTAGCGGGGGATTACAATGAGCAGTTCTTC.